These 13 T cell receptor beta chains were sequenced from one sample in a study of cytomegalovirus exposure and HLA in healthy donors. Amplification used 60 Vbeta primers and 13 Jbeta primers. Here immunoSEQ multiplex PCR was the method, and the copy in TCRdb shows in-frame clones only, minus some. The sample has about 100,000 clones; 78% are singletons. The sequencing input was PBMCs. All receptors come from a woman aged 55-69 years in good health and CMV-seronegative.

The chain employs TRBV4-3 and TRBJ2-2; TRBD2 aligns across 8 bases. V lost 2 bases to trimming and J lost 3 bases; unmatched junction nucleotides: 8. The CDR3 covers 17 residues. Germline CDR1 reads LGHNA; CDR2 reads YSLEER. CDR3 nucleotide sequence: TGCGCCAGCAGCCAACAACCAGCGGGGGTCGACACCGGGGAGCTGTTTTTT. Its translation: CASSQQPAGVDTGELFF.

CDR3 amino acids: CASSVEAWEPNYGYTF. The CDR3 nucleotides are TGTGCCAGCAGCGTAGAAGCCTGGGAGCCGAACTATGGCTACACCTTC. This chain links TRBV9 with TRBJ1-2; no clear D. Trimming left V 0 bases short and J 2 bases short, with 14 bases between. CDR1 and CDR2 (germline): SGDLS, YYNGEE. This CDR3 comprises 16 residues.

The chain joins TRBV5-1 to TRBJ1-1, with D unresolved. V shed 0 bases and J shed 1 base, with 10 bases lying between them. The CDR3 spans 15 residues. Germline V gene sequence: CDR1 SGHRS, CDR2 YFSETQ. The CDR3 reads CASSLVSGRNTEAFF. DNA for the CDR3: TGCGCCAGCAGCTTGGTGTCGGGGAGGAACACTGAAGCTTTCTTT.

The chain combines TRBV7-9 with TRBJ2-7; tentative D call: TRBD1 (6 bases). This CDR3 spans 11 amino acids. V lost 4 bases and J lost 10, with 11 bases in between. Per the germline V gene, CDR1 is SEHNR and CDR2 is FQNEAQ (reference sequence). The CDR3 is CASSSGQHQYF. In nucleotides, the CDR3 is TGTGCCAGCAGCTCAGGACAGCATCAGTACTTC.

V is TRBV18 and J is TRBJ1-1; D uncertain. CDR1 KGHSH and CDR2 LQKENI come from the germline V gene. Trimming removed 1 base at V and 1 base at J, with 7 bases between. This CDR3 spans 14 amino acids. CDR3 amino acids: CASSPLSGNTEAFF. The CDR3 bases are TGTGCCAGCTCACCACTCTCAGGGAACACTGAAGCTTTCTTT.

The genes are TRBV6-5 and TRBJ1-2; the D is unclear. V was clipped by 7 bases and J by 2 bases, with 11 bases between them. Germline assignment: CDR1 MNHEY and CDR2 SVGAGI. The CDR3 runs to 13 residues. CDR3 in DNA: TGTGCCAGCACCGCGACACTGAACTATGGCTACACCTTC. Translated, it gives CASTATLNYGYTF.

The chain employs TRBV7-9 and TRBJ2-2, with 8 bases aligning to TRBD1. The CDR3 runs 15 residues. The germline gives CDR1 SEHNR, CDR2 FQNEAQ (reference sequence). V was clipped by 5 bases and J by 7 bases; unmatched bases: 9. The CDR3 DNA sequence: TGTGCCAGCAGCAGCCAGGGGGCGCTAAGCGGGGAGCTGTTTTTT. Amino acid sequence: CASSSQGALSGELFF. The variable domain in full, completed from reference TRBV7-9 and TRBJ2-2, reads DTGVSQNPRHKITKRGQNVTFRCDPISEHNRLYWYRQTLGQGPEFLTYFQNEAQLEKSRLLSDRFSAERPKGSFSTLEIQRTEQGDSAMYLCASSSQGALSGELFFGEGSRLTVL.

The rearrangement uses TRBV7-8 and TRBJ2-2, with D tentatively TRBD1 (6 bases). The CDR3 contains 15 residues. V was clipped by 7 bases and J by 4 bases, with 16 bases between them. Germline values: CDR1 SGHVS, CDR2 FQNEAQ. Here the CDR3 reads CASTPGDPRTGELFF. In DNA, the CDR3 is TGTGCCAGCACCCCAGGGGACCCCCGCACCGGGGAGCTGTTTTTT.

V and J are TRBV27 and TRBJ2-1, with D perhaps matching TRBD1 (6 bases). V shed 6 bases and J shed 3 bases, with 12 bases lying between them. Germline V gene sequence: CDR1 MNHEY, CDR2 SMNVEV (reference sequence). The CDR3 is 14 amino acids. CDR3 loop: CASRTTGHYNEQFF. The CDR3 DNA reads as TGTGCCAGCAGAACGACAGGCCACTACAATGAGCAGTTCTTC.

The chain has TRBV2 and TRBJ1-1, with 7 bases matching TRBD1. Germline V lookup: CDR1 SNHLY, CDR2 FYNNEI. CDR3 length: 13 residues. V lost 10 bases, J lost 0 bases, and 5 bases stayed unmatched. CDR3 sequence (DNA): TGTGCCACCAAGGGACAGATGAACACTGAAGCTTTCTTT. Translation: CATKGQMNTEAFF.

This clone was seen only a few times. The chain recombines TRBV7-9 with TRBJ2-1; perhaps TRBD2 as D (5 bases). The ends were cut back, 5 bases at V and 0 bases at J, with 11 bases in the middle. Per the germline V gene, CDR1 is SEHNR and CDR2 is FQNEAQ (reference sequence). The CDR3 extends over 15 amino acids. CDR3 nucleotide sequence: TGTGCCAGCAGCCCACTAGGGAGCTCCTACAATGAGCAGTTCTTC. It encodes CASSPLGSSYNEQFF.

The rearrangement links TRBV28 to TRBJ2-7, with a possible D match to TRBD1 (6 bases). The CDR3 contains 17 residues. The V end lost 6 bases, the J end lost 1 base, and 22 bases lay between the germline ends. Germline CDR1 reads MDHEN; CDR2 reads SYDVKM. CDR3 sequence (DNA): TGTGCCAGCAGACTACCGGGACACGTAACCGGTTCCTACGAGCAGTACTTC. Protein: CASRLPGHVTGSYEQYF. The entire variable domain, with the rest obtained from reference TRBV28 and TRBJ2-7, is as follows: DVKVTQSSRYLVKRTGEKVFLECVQDMDHENMFWYRQDPGLGLRLIYFSYDVKMKEKGDIPEGYSVSREKKERFSLILESASTNQTSMYLCASRLPGHVTGSYEQYFGPGTRLTVT.

The rearrangement joins TRBV9 to TRBJ1-2; D is unresolved. Germline V lookup: CDR1 SGDLS, CDR2 YYNGEE. This CDR3 has 16 amino acids. Trimming cost V 1 base and J 8 bases, with 21 bases left between them. Here the CDR3 reads CASSVLEGRGKGGYTF. CDR3 DNA: TGTGCCAGCAGCGTATTAGAGGGTCGCGGGAAAGGAGGCTACACCTTC.